A few counts support the clone carrying this T cell receptor beta chain. This record belongs to a study of blood T cell repertoires in COVID-19. Repertoires were generated with immunoSEQ multiplex PCR, while TCRdb's copy carries only in-frame clones and drops some. The data contain 200,000 to 250,000 clones, approximately 90% of them seen just once; the ten biggest clones take up less than 3.5%. The clonotype originates from a man younger than 40 with COVID-19, enrolled during active disease. The source material was peripheral blood.

This CDR3 reads CASSFGQNTGELFF. The DNA of the CDR3 is TGTGCCAGCAGCTTTGGACAGAACACCGGGGAGCTGTTTTTT. The V gene is TRBV7-7, the J gene TRBJ2-2; possible D gene TRBD1, 5 bases. There are 14 residues in the CDR3. Trimming removed 3 bases from V and 1 base from J, with 6 bases in between. The V gene's germline CDR1 is SSHAT and CDR2 FNYEAQ (reference sequence).